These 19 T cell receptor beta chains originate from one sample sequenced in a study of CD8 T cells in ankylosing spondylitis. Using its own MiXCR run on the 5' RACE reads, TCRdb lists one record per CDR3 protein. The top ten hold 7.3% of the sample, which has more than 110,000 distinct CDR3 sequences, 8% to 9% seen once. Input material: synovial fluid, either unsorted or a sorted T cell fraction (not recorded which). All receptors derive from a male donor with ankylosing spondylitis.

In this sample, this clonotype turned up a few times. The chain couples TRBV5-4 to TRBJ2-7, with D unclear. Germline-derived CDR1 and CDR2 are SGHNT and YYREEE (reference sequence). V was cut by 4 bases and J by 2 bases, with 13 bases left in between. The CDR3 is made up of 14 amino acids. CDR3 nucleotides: TGTGCCAGCAGCCTACGAGGTAATGCCTACGAGCAGTACTTC. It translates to CASSLRGNAYEQYF.

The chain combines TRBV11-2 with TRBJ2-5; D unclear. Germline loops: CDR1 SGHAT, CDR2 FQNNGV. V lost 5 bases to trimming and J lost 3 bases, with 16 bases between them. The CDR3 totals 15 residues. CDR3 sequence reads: CASSTKVRPKETQYF. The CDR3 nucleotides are TGTGCCAGCAGCACCAAGGTCAGACCGAAAGAGACCCAGTACTTC.

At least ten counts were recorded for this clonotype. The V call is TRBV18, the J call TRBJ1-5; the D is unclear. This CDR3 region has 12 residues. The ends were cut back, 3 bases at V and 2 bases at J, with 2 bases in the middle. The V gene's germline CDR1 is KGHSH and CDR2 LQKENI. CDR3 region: CASSPGNQPQHF. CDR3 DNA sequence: TGTGCCAGCTCACCGGGCAATCAGCCCCAGCATTTT.

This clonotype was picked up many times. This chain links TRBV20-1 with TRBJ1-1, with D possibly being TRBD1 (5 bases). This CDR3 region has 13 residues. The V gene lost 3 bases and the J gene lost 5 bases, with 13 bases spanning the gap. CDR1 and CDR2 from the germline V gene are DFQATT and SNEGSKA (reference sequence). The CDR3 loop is CSARVGRETEAFF. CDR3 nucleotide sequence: TGCAGTGCTAGGGTGGGCAGGGAGACTGAAGCTTTCTTT.

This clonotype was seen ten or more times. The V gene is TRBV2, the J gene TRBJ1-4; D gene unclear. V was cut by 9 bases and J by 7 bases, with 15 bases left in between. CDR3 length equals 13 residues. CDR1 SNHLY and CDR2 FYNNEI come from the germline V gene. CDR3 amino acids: CASRRPAGEKLFF. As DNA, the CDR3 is TGTGCCAGTAGACGACCGGCGGGTGAAAAACTGTTTTTT.

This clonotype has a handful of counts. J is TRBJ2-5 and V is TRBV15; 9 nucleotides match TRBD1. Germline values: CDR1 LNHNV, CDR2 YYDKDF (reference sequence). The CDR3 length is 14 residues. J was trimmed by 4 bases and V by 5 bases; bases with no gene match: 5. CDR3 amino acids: CATSPRTGVETQYF. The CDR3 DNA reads TGTGCCACCAGCCCACGGACAGGGGTAGAGACCCAGTACTTC.

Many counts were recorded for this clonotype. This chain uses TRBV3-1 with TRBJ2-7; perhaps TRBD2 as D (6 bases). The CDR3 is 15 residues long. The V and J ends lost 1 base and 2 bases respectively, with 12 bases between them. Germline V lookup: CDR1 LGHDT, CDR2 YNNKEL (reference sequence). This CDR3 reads CASSQVPGEAYEQYF. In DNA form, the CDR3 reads TGTGCCAGCAGCCAAGTCCCCGGGGAGGCCTACGAGCAGTACTTC.

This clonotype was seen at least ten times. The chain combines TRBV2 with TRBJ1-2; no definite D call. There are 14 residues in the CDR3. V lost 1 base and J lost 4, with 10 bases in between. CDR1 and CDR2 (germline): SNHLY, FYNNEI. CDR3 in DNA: TGTGCCAGCAGTGAAGGGGCTTCCATCTATGGCTACACCTTC. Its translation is CASSEGASIYGYTF.

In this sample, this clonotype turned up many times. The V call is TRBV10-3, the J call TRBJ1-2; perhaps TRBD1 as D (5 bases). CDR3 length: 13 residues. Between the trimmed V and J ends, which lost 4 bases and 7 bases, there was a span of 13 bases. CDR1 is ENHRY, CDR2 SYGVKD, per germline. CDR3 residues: CAISGLQGGGYTF. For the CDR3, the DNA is TGTGCCATCAGTGGCCTGCAGGGAGGTGGCTACACCTTC.

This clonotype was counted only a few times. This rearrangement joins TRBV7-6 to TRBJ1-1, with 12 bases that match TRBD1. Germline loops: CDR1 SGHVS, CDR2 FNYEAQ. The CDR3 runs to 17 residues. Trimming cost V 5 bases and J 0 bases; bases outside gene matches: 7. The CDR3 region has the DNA TGTGCCAGCAGCCCGGGACAGGGGGCTTCGGTGAACACTGAAGCTTTCTTT. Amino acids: CASSPGQGASVNTEAFF.

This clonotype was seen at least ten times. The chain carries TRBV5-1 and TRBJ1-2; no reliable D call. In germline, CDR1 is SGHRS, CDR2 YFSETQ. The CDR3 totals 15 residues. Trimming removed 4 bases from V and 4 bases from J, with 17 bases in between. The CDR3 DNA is TGCGCCAGCAGCCCTGCTTACCCGGGGATCTATGGCTACACCTTC. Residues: CASSPAYPGIYGYTF.

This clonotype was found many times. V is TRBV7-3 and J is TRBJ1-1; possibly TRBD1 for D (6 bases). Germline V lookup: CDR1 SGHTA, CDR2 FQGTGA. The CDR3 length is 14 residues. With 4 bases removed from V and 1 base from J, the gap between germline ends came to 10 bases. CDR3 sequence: CASSSTGRNTEAFF. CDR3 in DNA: TGTGCCAGCAGCTCCACAGGGAGGAACACTGAAGCTTTCTTT. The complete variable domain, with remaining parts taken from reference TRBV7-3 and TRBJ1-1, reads GAGVSQTPSNKVTEKGKYVELRCDPISGHTALYWYRQSLGQGPEFLIYFQGTGAADDSGLPNDRFFAVRPEGSVSTLKIQRTERGDSAVYLCASSSTGRNTEAFFGQGTRLTVV.

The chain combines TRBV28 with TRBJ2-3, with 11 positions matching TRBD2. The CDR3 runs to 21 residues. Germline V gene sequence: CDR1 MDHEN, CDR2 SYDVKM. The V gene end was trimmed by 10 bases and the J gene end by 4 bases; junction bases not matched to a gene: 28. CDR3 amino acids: CAMSSVPYGGLLAGAADTQYF. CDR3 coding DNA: TGTGCCATGAGCTCAGTTCCGTACGGAGGACTACTAGCGGGAGCAGCAGATACGCAGTATTTT.

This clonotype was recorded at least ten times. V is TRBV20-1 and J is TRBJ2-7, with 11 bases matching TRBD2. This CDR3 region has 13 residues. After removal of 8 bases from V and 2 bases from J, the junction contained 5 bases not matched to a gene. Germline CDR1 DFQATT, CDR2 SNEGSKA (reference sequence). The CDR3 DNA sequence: TGCAGTCCCGGGACTAGCGGCACCTACGAGCAGTACTTC. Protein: CSPGTSGTYEQYF.

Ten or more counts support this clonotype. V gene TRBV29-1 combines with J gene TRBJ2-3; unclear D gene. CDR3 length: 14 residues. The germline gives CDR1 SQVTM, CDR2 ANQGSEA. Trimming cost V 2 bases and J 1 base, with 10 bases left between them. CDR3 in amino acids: CSVESGIGTDTQYF. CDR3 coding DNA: TGCAGCGTTGAATCGGGCATTGGCACAGATACGCAGTATTTT.

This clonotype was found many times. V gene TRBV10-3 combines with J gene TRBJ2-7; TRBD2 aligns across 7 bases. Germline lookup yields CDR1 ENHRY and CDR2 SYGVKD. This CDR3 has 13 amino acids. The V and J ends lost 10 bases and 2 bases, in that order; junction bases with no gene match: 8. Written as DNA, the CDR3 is TGTGCCACCTCAACTAGCGCGACCTACGAGCAGTACTTC. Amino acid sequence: CATSTSATYEQYF.

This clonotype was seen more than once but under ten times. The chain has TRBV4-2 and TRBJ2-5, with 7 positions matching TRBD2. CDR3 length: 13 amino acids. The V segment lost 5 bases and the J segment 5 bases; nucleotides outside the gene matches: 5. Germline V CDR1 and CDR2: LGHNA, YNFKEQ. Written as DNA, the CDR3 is TGTGCCAGCAGCAACGGACTAGAGGAGACCCAGTACTTC. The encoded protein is CASSNGLEETQYF.

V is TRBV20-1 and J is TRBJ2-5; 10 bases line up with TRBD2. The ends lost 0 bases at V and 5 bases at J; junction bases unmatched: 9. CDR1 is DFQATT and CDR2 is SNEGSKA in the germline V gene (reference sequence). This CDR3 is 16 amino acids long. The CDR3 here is CSARDRSGRAYETQYF. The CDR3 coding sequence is TGCAGTGCTAGAGATAGAAGCGGGAGGGCGTACGAGACCCAGTACTTC.

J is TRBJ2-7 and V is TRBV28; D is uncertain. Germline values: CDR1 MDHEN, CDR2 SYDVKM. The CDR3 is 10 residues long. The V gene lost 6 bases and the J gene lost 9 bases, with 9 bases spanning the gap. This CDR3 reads CASSGLGQYF. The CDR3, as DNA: TGTGCCAGCAGCGGATTGGGGCAGTACTTC.